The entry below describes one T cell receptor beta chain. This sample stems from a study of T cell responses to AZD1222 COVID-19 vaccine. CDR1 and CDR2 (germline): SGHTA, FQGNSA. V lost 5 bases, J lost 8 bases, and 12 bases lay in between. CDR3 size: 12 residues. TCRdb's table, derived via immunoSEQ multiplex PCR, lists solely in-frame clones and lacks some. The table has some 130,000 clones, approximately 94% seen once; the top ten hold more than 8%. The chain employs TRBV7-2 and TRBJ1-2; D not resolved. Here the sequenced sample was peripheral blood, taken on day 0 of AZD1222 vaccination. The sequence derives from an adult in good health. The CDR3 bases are TGTGCCAGCAGCGGTAGTGGTGTAGGCTACACCTTC. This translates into CASSGSGVGYTF.